This TCR beta chain is drawn from a study of human thymus T cells. Note on this clone: Its antigen is currently unknown.

The data were produced by immunoSEQ multiplex PCR, yet TCRdb's version contains in-frame clones alone and is incomplete. The sample lists 55,000 to 85,000 clones, 85% to 95% occurring once. V was trimmed by 5 bases and J by 0 bases, leaving 11 bases between them. CDR1 and CDR2 (germline): MDHEN, SYDVKM. The CDR3 runs 14 residues. Points from the study as a whole: The related literature has documented a marked overlap of thymic repertoires among unrelated individuals. It looked as if thymic and blood repertoires used V and J genes in a biased way.

It was from resections taken during corrective heart surgery that the thymus tissue came. Each of the donors was a healthy Finnish infant who was undergoing open corrective cardiac surgery for congenital heart defects. The chain couples TRBV28 to TRBJ2-7; D uncertain. The sample was thymus tissue. The source is a girl under two years old with a congenital heart defect but otherwise immunologically healthy. This CDR3 reads CASSAGFPSYEQYF. Written as DNA, the CDR3 is TGTGCCAGCAGTGCCGGGTTCCCCTCCTACGAGCAGTACTTC.